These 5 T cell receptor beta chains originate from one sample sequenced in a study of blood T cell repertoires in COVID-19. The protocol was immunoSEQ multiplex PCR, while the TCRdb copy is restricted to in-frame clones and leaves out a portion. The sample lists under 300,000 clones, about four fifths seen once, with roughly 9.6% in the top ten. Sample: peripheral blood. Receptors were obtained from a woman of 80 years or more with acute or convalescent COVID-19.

The CDR3 is CASSPVSWAGYGYTF. The CDR3 region has the DNA TGTGCCAGCAGTCCCGTGAGCTGGGCGGGCTATGGCTACACCTTC. The V call is TRBV28, the J call TRBJ1-2; D is ambiguous. With 5 bases removed from V and 4 bases from J, the gap between germline ends came to 17 bases. CDR3 length: 15 residues. CDR1 is MDHEN, CDR2 SYDVKM, per germline.

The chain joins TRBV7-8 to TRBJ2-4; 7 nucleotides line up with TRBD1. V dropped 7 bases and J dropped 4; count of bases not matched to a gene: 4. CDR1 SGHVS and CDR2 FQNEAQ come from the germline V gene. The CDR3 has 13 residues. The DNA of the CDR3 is TGTGCCAGCACCAGGGACAGAAAAAACATTCAGTACTTC. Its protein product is CASTRDRKNIQYF.

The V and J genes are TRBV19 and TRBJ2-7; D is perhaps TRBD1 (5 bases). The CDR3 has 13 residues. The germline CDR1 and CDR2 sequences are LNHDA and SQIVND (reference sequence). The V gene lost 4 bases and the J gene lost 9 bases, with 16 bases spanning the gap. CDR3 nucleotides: TGTGCCAGTAGTAAGTCAGGGTTTAGTCTGCAGTACTTC. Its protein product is CASSKSGFSLQYF. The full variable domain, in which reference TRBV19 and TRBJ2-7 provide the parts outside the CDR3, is DGGITQSPKYLFRKEGQNVTLSCEQNLNHDAMYWYRQDPGQGLRLIYYSQIVNDFQKGDIAEGYSVSREKKESFPLTVTSAQKNPTAFYLCASSKSGFSLQYFGPGTRLTVT.

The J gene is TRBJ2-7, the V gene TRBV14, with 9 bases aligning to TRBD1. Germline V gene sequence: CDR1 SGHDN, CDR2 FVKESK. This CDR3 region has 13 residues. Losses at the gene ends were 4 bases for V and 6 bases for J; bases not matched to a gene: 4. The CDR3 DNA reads TGTGCCAGCAGCCGGACAGGGGTACTCGAGCAGTACTTC. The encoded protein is CASSRTGVLEQYF.

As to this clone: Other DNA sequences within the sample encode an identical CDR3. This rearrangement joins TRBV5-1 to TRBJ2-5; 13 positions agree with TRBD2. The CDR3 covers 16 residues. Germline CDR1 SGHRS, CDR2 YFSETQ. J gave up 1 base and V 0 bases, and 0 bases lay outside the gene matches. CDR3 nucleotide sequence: TGCGCCAGCAGCTTGGGACTAGCGGGGGGCCAAGAGACCCAGTACTTC. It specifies CASSLGLAGGQETQYF.